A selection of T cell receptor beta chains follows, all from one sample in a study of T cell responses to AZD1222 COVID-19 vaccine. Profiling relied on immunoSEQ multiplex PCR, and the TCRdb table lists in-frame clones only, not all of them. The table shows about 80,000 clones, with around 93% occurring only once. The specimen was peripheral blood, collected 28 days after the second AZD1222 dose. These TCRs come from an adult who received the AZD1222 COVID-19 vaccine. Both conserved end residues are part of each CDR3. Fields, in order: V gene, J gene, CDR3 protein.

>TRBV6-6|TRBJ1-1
CASSYSRNTEAFF
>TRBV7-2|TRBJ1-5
CASSLVGWEPQHF
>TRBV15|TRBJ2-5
CATSRDRVSQETQYF
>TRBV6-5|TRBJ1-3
CASSYSSPLSGNTIYF
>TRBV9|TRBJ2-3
CASSVQSLGDTQYF
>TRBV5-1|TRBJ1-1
CASSYYRNTEAFF
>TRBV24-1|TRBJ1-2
CATSDWEGETYGYTF
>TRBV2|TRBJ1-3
CASTGQWSSGNTIYF
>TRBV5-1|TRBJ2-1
CASSLAVSGYNEQFF
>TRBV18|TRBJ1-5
CASSPPYSNQPQHF
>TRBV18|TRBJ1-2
CASSPRTGVDYGYTF
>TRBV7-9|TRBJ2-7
CASTTGVYEQYF
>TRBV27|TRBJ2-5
CASSLSGYGETQYF
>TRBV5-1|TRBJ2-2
CASSLSGTNTGELFF
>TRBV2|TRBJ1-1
CASRETGFTEAFF
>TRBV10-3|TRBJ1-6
CAISGPAPSSPLHF
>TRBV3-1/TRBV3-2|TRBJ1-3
CASSQSEAKTIYF
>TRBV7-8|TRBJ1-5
CASSSRTLENNQPQHF
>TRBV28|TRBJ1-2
CASSLGQNNYGYTF
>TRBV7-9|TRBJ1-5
CASSRGTGDQPQHF
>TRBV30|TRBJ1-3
CAWIGQGNFAGNTIYF
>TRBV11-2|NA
CASSLTGTQYF
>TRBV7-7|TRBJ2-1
CASSLAGAYNEQFF
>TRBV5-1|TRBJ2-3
CASSIDRGGGDTQYF
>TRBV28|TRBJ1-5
CASSFGGAGQPQHF
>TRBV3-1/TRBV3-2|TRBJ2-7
CASSQGKRGSYEQYF
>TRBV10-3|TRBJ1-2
CAISETLNYGYTF
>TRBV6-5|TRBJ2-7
CASRPTWQSYEQYF
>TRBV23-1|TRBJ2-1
CASSVPSGTEQFF
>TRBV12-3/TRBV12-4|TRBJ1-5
CASSPTEDQPQHF
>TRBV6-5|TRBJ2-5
CASSYYLGQRQETQYF
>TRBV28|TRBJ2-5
CASSSTGQETQYF
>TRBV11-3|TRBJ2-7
CASSLVGTNQTYEQYF
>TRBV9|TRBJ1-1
CASSVGLGTAEAFF
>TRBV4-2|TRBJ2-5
CASSQLGNEETQYF
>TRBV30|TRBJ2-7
CAWSGTGGFYEQYF
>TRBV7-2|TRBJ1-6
CASSLGSGSLNSPLHF
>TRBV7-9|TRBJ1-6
CASSPVGQSNSPLHF
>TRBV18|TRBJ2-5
CASSPPVGETQYF
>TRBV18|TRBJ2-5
CASSPGPTQETQYF
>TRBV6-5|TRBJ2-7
CASTNPRGQTYEQYF
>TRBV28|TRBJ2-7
CASSFSANEQYF
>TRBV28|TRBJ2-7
CASHPGVGGRINEQYF
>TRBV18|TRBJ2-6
CASSPTGAGANVLTF
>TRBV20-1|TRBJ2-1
CSASRGTSGRYNEQFF
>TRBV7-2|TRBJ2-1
CASSLGWGTSGKFF
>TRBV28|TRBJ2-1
CASSRGGGTYNEQFF
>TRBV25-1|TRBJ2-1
CASSDWTGIADEQFF
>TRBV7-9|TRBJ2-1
CASRPSGTSGSSYNEQFF
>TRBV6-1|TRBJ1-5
CASSERETHNQPQHF
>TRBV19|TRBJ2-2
CASSVKGVGELFF
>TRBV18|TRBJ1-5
CASSAGTGGNQPQHF
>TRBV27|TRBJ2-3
CAWNGGSDTQYF